This T cell receptor (beta chain) emerged from a study of cytomegalovirus exposure and HLA in healthy donors. The PCR made use of 60 Vbeta and 13 Jbeta primers. Here immunoSEQ multiplex PCR was the method, and the copy in TCRdb shows in-frame clones only, minus some. This sample has around 100,000 clones, with around 66% found just once. This CDR3 has 15 residues. The V end was cut by 3 bases, the J end by 1 base, with 11 bases between. Germline V lookup: CDR1 LNHDA, CDR2 SQIVND (reference sequence). The V call is TRBV19, the J call TRBJ2-3, with TRBD2 as a possible D gene (5 bases). The TCR was taken from a man between 18 and 29 years old in good health and CMV-seropositive. The sequenced material came from PBMCs. The CDR3 DNA sequence: TGTGCCAGTAGTATTATGCGGGCAGGCACAGATACGCAGTATTTT. It yields the protein CASSIMRAGTDTQYF.